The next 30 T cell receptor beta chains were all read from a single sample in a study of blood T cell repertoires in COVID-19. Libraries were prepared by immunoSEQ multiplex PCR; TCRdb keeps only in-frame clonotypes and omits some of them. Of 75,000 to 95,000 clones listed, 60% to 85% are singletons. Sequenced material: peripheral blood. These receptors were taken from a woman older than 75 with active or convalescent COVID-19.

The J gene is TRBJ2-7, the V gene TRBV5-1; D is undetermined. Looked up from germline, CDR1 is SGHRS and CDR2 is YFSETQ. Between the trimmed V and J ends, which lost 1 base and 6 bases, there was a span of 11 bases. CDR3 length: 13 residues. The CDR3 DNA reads TGCGCCAGCAGCTTGAGAGAGGCGGCCGAGCAGTACTTC. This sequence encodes CASSLREAAEQYF.

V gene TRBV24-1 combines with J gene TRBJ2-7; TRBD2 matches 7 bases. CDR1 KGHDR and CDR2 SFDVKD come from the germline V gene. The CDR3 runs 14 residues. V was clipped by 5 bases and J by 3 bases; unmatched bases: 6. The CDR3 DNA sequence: TGTGCCACCAGTGTGGGGGGGTTAGGCTACGAGCAGTACTTC. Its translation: CATSVGGLGYEQYF.

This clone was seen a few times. The CDR3 nucleotides are TGTGCCAGCAGCCTGGACAGACCCACCTATAATTCACCCCTCCACTTT. The encoded protein is CASSLDRPTYNSPLHF. The chain uses TRBV7-9 and TRBJ1-6, with a possible D match to TRBD1 (6 bases). Trimming took off 5 bases at V and 2 bases at J, with 13 bases between the two ends. Per germline, CDR1 SEHNR and CDR2 FQNEAQ (reference sequence). The CDR3 contains 16 residues.

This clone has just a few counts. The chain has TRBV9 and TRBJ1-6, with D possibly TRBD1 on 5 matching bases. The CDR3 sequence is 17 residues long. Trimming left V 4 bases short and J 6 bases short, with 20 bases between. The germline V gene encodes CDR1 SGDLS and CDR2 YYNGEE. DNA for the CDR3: TGTGCCAGCAGCCCAGGACACCGCCCTTACTCTAATTCACCCCTCCACTTT. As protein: CASSPGHRPYSNSPLHF.

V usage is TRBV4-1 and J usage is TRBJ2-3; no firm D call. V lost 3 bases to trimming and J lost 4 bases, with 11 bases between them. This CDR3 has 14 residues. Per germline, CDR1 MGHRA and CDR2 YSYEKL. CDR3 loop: CASSQSLNADTQYF. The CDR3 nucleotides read TGCGCCAGCAGCCAGAGCTTGAATGCAGATACGCAGTATTTT.

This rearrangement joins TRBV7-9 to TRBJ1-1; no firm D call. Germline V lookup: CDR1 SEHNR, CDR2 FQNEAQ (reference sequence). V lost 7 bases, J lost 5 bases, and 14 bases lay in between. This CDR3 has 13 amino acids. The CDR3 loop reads CASNGVARTEAFF. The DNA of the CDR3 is TGTGCCAGCAACGGGGTTGCGAGGACTGAAGCTTTCTTT.

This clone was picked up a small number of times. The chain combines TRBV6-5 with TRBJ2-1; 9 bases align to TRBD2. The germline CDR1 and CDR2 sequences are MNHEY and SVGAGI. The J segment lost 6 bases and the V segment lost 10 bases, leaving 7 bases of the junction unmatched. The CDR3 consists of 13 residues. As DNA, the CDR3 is TGTGCCAACCCTTGCGGGGGGGCCAATGAGCAGTTCTTC. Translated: CANPCGGANEQFF.

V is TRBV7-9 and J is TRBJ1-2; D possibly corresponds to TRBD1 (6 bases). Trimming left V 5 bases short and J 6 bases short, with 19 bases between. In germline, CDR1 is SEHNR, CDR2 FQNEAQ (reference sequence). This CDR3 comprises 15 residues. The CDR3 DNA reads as TGTGCCAGCAGCCACCGGACAGCTTCTGACGATGGCTACACCTTC. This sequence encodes CASSHRTASDDGYTF.

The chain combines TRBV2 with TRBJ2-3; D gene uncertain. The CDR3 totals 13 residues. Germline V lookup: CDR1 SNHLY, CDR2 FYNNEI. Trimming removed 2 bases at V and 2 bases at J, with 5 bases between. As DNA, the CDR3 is TGTGCCAGCAGTGAACAGAACACAGATACGCAGTATTTT. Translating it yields CASSEQNTDTQYF.

CDR3 region: CASSRTLRSYNEQFF. The CDR3 coding sequence is TGCGCCAGCAGCCGAACCCTACGGTCCTACAATGAGCAGTTCTTC. This chain joins TRBV4-3 and TRBJ2-1, with D unclear. Germline values: CDR1 LGHNA, CDR2 YSLEER. The CDR3 totals 15 residues. Trimming stripped 4 bases from V and 1 base from J, with 11 bases between.

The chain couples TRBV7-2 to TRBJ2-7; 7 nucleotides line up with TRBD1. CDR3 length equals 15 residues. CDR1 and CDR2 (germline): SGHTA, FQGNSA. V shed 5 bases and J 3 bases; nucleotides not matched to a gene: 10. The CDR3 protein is CASSLQGQINYEQYF. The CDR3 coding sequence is TGTGCCAGCAGCCTCCAGGGACAGATTAACTACGAGCAGTACTTC.

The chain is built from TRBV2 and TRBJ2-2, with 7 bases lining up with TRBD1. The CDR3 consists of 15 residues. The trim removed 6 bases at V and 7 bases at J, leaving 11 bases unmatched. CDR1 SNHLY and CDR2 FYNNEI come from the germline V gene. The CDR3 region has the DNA TGTGCCAGCAGCCAAGACAGGGAAGGGGGCGGGGAGCTGTTTTTT. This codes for CASSQDREGGGELFF.

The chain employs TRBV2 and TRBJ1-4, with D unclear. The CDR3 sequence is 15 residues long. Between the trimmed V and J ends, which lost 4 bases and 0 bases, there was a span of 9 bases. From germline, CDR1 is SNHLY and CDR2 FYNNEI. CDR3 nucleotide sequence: TGTGCCAGCAGTGGGAGGGATGCAACTAATGAAAAACTGTTTTTT. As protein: CASSGRDATNEKLFF. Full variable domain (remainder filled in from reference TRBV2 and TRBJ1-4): EPEVTQTPSHQVTQMGQEVILRCVPISNHLYFYWYRQILGQKVEFLVSFYNNEISEKSEIFDDQFSVERPDGSNFTLKIRSTKLEDSAMYFCASSGRDATNEKLFFGSGTQLSVL.

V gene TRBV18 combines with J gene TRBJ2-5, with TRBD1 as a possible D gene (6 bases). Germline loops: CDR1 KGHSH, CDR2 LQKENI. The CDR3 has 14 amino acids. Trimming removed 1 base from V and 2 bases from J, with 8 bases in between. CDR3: CASSPLQGQETQYF. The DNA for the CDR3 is TGTGCCAGCTCACCACTACAGGGACAAGAGACCCAGTACTTC.

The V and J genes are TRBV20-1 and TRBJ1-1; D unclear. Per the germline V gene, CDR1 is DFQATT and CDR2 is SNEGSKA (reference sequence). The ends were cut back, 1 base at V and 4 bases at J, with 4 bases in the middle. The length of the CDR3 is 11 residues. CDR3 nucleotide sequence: TGCAGTGCTAGAGTCGTCACTGAAGCTTTCTTT. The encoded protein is CSARVVTEAFF.

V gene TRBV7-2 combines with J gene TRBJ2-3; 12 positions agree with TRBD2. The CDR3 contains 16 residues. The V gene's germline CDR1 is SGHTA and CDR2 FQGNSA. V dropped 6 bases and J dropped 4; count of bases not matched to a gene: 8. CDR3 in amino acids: CASSSGLAGFSDTQYF. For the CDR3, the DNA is TGTGCCAGCAGTTCCGGACTAGCGGGGTTCTCAGATACGCAGTATTTT.

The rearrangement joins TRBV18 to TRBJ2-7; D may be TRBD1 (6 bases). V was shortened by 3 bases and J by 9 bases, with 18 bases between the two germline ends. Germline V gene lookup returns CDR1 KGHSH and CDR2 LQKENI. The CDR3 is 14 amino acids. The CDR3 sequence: CASSPAGAPGGQYF. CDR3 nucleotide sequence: TGTGCCAGCTCACCCGCAGGGGCACCCGGTGGGCAGTACTTC.

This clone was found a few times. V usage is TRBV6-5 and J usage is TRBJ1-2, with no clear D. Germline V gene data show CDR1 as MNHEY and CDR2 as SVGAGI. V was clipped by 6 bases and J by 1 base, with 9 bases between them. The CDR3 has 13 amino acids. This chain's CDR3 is CASRTGINYGYTF. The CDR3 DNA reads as TGTGCCAGCAGGACGGGGATTAACTATGGCTACACCTTC.

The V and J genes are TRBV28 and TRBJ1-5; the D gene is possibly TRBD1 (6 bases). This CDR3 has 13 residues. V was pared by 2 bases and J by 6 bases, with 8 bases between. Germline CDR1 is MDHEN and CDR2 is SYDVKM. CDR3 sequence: CASSLGTTQPQHF. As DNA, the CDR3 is TGTGCCAGCAGTTTAGGGACAACTCAGCCCCAGCATTTT.

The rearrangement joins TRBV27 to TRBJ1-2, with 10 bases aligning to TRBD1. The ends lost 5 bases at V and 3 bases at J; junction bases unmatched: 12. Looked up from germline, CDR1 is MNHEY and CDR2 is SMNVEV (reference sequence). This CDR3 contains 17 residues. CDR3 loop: CASSPSRDRGPYYGYTF. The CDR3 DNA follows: TGTGCCAGCAGTCCCTCTCGGGACAGGGGACCGTACTATGGCTACACCTTC.

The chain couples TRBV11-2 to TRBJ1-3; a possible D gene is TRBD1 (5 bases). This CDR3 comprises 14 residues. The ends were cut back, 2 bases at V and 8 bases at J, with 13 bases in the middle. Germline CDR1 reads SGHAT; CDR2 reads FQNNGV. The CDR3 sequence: CASSLSAGLDTIYF. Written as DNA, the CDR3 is TGTGCCAGCAGCTTAAGTGCAGGGCTCGACACCATATATTTT. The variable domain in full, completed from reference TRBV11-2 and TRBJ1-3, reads EAGVAQSPRYKIIEKRQSVAFWCNPISGHATLYWYQQILGQGPKLLIQFQNNGVVDDSQLPKDRFSAERLKGVDSTLKIQPAKLEDSAVYLCASSLSAGLDTIYFGEGSWLTVV.

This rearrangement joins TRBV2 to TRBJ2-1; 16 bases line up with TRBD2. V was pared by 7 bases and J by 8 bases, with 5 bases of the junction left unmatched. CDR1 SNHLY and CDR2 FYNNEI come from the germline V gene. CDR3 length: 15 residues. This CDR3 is CASKGTSGGAHEQFF. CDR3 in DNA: TGTGCCAGCAAGGGGACTAGCGGGGGGGCCCATGAGCAGTTCTTC.

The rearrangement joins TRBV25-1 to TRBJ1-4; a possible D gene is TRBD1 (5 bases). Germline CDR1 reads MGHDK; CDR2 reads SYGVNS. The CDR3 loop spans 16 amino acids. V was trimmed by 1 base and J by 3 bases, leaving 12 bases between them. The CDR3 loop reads CASSEWGVSANEKLFF. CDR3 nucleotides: TGTGCCAGCAGTGAATGGGGGGTTTCGGCTAATGAAAAACTGTTTTTT.

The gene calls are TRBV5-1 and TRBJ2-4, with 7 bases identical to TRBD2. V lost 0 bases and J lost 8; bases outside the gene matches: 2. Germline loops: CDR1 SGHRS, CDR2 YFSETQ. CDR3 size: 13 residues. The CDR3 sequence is CASSLAGGDIQYF. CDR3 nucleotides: TGCGCCAGCAGCTTGGCTGGGGGGGACATTCAGTACTTC. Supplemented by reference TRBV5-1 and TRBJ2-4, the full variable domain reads KAGVTQTPRYLIKTRGQQVTLSCSPISGHRSVSWYQQTPGQGLQFLFEYFSETQRNKGNFPGRFSGRQFSNSRSEMNVSTLELGDSALYLCASSLAGGDIQYFGAGTRLSVL.

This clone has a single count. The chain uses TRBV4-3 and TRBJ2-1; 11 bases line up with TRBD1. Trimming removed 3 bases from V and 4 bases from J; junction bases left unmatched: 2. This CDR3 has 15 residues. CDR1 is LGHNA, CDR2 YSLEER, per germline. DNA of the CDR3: TGCGCCAGCAGCCATGGGACAGGGGGTTACAATGAGCAGTTCTTC. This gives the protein CASSHGTGGYNEQFF.

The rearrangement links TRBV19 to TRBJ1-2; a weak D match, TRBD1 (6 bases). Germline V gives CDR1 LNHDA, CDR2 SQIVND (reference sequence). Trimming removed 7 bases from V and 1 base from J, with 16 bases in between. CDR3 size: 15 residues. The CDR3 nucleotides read TGTGCCAGTACTTTTAGGACAGCTGTTAACTATGGCTACACCTTC. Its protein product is CASTFRTAVNYGYTF.

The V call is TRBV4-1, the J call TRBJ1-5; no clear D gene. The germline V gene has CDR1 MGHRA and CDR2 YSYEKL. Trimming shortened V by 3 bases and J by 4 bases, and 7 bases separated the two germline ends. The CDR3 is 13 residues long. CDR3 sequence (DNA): TGCGCCAGCAGCCACGACGGGAATCAGCCCCAGCATTTT. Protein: CASSHDGNQPQHF.

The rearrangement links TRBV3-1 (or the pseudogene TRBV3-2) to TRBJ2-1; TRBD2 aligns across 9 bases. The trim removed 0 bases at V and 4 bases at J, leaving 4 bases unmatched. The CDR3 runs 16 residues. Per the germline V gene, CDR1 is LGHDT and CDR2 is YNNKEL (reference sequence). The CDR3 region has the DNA TGTGCCAGCAGCCAAGACGTGGCGGGAGGGTACAATGAGCAGTTCTTC. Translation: CASSQDVAGGYNEQFF.

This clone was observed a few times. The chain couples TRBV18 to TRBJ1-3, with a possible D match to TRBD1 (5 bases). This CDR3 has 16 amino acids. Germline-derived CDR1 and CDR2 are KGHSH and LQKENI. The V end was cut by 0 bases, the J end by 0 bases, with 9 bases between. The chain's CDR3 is CASSPPQGASGNTIYF. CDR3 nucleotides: TGTGCCAGCTCACCACCCCAAGGGGCCTCTGGAAACACCATATATTTT.

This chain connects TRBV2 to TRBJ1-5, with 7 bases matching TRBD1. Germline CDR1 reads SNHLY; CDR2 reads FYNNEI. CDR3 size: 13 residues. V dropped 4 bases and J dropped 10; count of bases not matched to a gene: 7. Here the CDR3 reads CASSGDRINPQHF. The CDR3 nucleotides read TGTGCCAGCAGTGGGGACAGAATAAACCCCCAGCATTTT.